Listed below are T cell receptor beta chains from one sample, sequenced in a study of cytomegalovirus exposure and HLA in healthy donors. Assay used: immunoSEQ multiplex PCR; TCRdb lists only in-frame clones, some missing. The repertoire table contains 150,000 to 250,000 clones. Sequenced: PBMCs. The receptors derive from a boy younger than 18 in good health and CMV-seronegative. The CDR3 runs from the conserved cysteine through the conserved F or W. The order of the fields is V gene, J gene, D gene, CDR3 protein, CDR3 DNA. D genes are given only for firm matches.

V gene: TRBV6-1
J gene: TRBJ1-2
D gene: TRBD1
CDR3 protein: CASSEQPQGAVGYTF
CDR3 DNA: TGTGCCAGCAGTGAGCAGCCACAGGGGGCCGTTGGCTACACCTTC

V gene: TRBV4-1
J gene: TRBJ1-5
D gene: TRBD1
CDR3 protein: CASSRRQGGMEPQHF
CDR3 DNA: TGCGCCAGCAGCCGCCGACAGGGCGGGATGGAGCCCCAGCATTTT

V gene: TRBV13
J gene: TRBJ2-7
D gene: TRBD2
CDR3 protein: CASSLGGTSGGLLGEQYF
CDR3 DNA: TGTGCCAGCAGCTTAGGGGGTACTAGCGGGGGGCTTCTTGGCGAGCAGTACTTC

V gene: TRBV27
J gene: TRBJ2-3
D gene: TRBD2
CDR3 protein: CASSLSARGGPTDTQYF
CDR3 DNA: TGTGCCAGCAGTTTATCCGCCCGGGGGGGACCCACAGATACGCAGTATTTT

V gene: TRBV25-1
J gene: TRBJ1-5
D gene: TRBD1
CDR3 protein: CASSGTGAQPQHF
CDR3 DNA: TGTGCCAGCAGTGGGACAGGGGCGCAGCCCCAGCATTTT

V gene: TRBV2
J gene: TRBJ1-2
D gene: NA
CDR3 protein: CASRTQGRSNGYTF
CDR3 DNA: TGTGCCAGCAGAACACAGGGTAGGAGTAATGGCTACACCTTC

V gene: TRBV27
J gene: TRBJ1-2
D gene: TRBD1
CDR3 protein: CASSKEQGARGYTF
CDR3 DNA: TGTGCCAGCAGTAAGGAACAGGGGGCACGTGGCTACACCTTC

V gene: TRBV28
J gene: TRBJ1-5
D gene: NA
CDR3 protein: CASSPRPDARADQPQHF
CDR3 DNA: TGTGCCAGCAGTCCGCGACCCGACGCCAGGGCTGATCAGCCCCAGCATTTT

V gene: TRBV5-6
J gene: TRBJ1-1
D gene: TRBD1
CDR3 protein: CASSEGAGTEAFF
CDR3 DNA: TGTGCCAGCAGCGAGGGGGCAGGAACTGAAGCTTTCTTT

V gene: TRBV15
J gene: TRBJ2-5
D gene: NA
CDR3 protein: CATSRDSGAETQYF
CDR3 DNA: TGTGCCACCAGCAGAGATTCAGGGGCAGAGACCCAGTACTTC

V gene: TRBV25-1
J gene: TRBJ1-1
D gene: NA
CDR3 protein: CASSEYRPGQLNTEAFF
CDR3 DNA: TGTGCCAGCAGTGAATATAGGCCCGGACAGTTGAACACTGAAGCTTTCTTT

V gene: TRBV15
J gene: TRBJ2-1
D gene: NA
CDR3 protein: CATSWGKRPGEQFF
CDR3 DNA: TGTGCCACCAGCTGGGGCAAGAGGCCCGGTGAGCAGTTCTTC

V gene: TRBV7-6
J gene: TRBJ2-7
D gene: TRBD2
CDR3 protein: CASGTSGVDEQYF
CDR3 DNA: TGTGCCAGCGGCACTAGCGGGGTAGACGAGCAGTACTTC

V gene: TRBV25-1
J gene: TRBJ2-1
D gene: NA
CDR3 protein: CASSGSGPYNEQFF
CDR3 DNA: TGTGCCAGCAGTGGCAGCGGGCCCTACAATGAGCAGTTCTTC

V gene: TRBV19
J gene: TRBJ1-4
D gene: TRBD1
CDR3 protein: CASSIDRWDRKLFF
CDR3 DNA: TGTGCCAGTAGTATAGATCGGTGGGACAGAAAACTGTTTTTT

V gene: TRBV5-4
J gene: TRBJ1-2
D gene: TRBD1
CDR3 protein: CASSPRPDRDGGYTF
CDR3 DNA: TGTGCCAGCAGCCCCCGACCAGACAGGGATGGCGGCTACACCTTC

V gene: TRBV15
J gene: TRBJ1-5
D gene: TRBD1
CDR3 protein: CATSAKGQGSQPQHF
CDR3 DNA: TGTGCCACCAGCGCCAAGGGACAGGGAAGTCAGCCCCAGCATTTT

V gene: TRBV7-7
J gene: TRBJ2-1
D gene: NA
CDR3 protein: CASSNGGNYNEQFF
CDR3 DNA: TGTGCCAGCTCCAACGGGGGAAACTACAATGAGCAGTTCTTC

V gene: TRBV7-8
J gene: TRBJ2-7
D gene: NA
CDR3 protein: CASTSGVYNYEQYF
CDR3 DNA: TGTGCCAGCACCTCAGGGGTTTATAACTACGAGCAGTACTTC

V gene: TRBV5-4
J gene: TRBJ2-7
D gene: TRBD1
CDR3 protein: CASSLRQGPYEQYF
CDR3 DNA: TGTGCCAGCAGCTTGAGACAGGGGCCATACGAGCAGTACTTC

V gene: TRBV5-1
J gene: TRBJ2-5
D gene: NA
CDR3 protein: CASSLGVGRETQYF
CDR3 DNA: TGCGCCAGCAGCTTGGGTGTAGGGAGGGAGACCCAGTACTTC

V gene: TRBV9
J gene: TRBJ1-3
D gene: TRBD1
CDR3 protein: CASSEGTGGTTIYF
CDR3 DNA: TGTGCTAGCAGCGAGGGGACAGGCGGAACCACCATATATTTT

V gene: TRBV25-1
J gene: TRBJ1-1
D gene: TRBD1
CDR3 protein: CASISPGGYTEAFF
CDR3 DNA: TGTGCCAGCATCTCCCCAGGGGGCTACACTGAAGCTTTCTTT

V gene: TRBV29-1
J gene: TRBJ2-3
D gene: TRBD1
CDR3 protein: CSVSQGAEGDTQYF
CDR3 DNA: TGCAGCGTTAGCCAGGGGGCCGAAGGTGATACGCAGTATTTT

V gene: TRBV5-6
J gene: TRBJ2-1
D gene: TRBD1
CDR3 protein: CASNLWDRGPNEQFF
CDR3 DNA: TGTGCCAGCAACCTCTGGGACAGGGGACCAAATGAGCAGTTCTTC

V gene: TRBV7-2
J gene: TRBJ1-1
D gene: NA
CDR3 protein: CASSLGAVMNTEAFF
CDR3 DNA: TGTGCCAGCAGCTTAGGGGCAGTTATGAACACTGAAGCTTTCTTT

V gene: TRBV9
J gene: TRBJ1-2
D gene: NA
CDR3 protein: CASSVASGRGDGYTF
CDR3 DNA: TGTGCCAGCAGCGTAGCATCGGGACGGGGGGATGGCTACACCTTC

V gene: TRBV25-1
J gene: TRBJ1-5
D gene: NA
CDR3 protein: CASSEQDQPQHF
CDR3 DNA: TGTGCCAGCTCAGAACAGGATCAGCCCCAGCATTTT

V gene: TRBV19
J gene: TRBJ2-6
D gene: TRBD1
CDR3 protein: CASEGWTGSGANVLTF
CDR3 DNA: TGTGCCAGCGAAGGATGGACAGGGTCGGGGGCCAACGTCCTGACTTTC

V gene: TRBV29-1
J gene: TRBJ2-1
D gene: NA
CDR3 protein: CSVMGLRGSYNEQFF
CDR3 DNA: TGCAGCGTCATGGGGTTAAGGGGCTCCTACAATGAGCAGTTCTTC

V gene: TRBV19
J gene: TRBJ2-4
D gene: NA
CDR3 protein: CASSIVAVAKNIQYF
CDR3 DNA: TGTGCCAGTAGTATAGTGGCGGTAGCCAAAAACATTCAGTACTTC

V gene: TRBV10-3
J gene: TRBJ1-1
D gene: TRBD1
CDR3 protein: CAISEPTGDTEAFF
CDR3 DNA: TGTGCCATCAGTGAACCGACAGGGGACACTGAAGCTTTCTTT

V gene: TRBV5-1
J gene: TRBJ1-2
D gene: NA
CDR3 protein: CASSLVGGGVYGYTF
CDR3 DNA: TGCGCCAGCAGCTTGGTTGGAGGGGGGGTCTATGGCTACACCTTC

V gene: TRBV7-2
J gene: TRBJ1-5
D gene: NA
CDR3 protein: CASSFSRAGQPQHF
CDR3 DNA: TGTGCCAGCAGCTTCAGCAGGGCTGGGCAGCCCCAGCATTTT

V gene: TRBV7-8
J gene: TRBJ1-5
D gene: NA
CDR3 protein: CASSLTGQPQHF
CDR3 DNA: TGTGCCAGCAGCCTGACTGGTCAGCCCCAGCATTTT

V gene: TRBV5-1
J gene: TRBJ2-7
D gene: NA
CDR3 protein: CASSLGGLTYEQYF
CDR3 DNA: TGCGCCAGCAGCTTGGGTGGACTCACCTACGAGCAGTACTTC

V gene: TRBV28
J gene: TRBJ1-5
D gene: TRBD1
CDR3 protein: CASSLRGANQPQHF
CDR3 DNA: TGTGCCAGCAGTCTCAGGGGGGCCAATCAGCCCCAGCATTTT

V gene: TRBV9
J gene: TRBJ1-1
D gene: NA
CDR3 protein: CASSARPGNTEAFF
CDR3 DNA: TGTGCCAGCAGCGCCAGACCGGGAAACACTGAAGCTTTCTTT

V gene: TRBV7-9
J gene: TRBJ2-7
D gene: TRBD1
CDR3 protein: CASSLEGVQGVSREQYF
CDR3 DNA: TGTGCCAGCAGCTTAGAGGGTGTACAGGGGGTTTCTCGGGAGCAGTACTTC

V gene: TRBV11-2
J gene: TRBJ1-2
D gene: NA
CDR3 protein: CASSLVGGRRGYTF
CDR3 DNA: TGTGCCAGCAGCTTAGTCGGGGGGCGACGAGGCTACACCTTC

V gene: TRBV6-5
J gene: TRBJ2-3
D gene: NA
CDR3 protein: CASSYSKVWGPDTQYF
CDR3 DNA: TGTGCCAGCAGTTACTCGAAGGTGTGGGGGCCAGATACGCAGTATTTT

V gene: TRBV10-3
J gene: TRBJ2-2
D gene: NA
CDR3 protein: CAIMGADAAGELFF
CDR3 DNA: TGTGCCATCATGGGGGCGGATGCTGCCGGGGAGCTGTTTTTT

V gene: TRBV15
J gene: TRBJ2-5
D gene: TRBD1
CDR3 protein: CATSSTLTPLATGGRETQYF
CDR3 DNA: TGTGCCACCAGCAGCACCCTCACACCCCTGGCCACAGGGGGCCGAGAGACCCAGTACTTC

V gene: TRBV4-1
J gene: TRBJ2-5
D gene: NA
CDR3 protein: CASSREEGKETQYF
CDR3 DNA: TGCGCCAGCAGCCGTGAGGAGGGGAAGGAGACCCAGTACTTC

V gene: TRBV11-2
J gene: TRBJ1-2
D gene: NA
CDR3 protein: CASSSGTPVRGYTF
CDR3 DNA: TGTGCCAGCAGCTCCGGGACTCCCGTACGTGGCTACACCTTC

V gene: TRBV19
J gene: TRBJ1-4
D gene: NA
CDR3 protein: CASSIFSETGKLFF
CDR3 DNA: TGTGCCAGTAGTATTTTCAGCGAAACGGGAAAACTGTTTTTT

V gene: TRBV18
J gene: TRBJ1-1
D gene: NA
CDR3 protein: CASSPSLGNRAGTEAFF
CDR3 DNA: TGTGCCAGCTCACCTTCACTAGGTAACAGGGCGGGCACTGAAGCTTTCTTT

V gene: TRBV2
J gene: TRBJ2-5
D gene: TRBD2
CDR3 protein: CASSGLAGGSAETQYF
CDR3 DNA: TGTGCCAGCAGTGGCCTAGCGGGGGGATCAGCAGAGACCCAGTACTTC

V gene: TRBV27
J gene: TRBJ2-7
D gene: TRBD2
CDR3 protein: CASSPSGGAHEQYF
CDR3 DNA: TGTGCCAGCAGTCCTAGCGGGGGGGCCCACGAGCAGTACTTC

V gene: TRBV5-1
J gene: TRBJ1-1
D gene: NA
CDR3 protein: CASSLLTENTEAFF
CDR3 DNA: TGCGCCAGCAGCTTGCTGACAGAGAACACTGAAGCTTTCTTT

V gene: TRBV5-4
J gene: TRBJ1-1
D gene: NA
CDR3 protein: CASSFASQPEAFF
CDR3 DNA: TGTGCCAGCAGTTTTGCGTCCCAACCCGAAGCTTTCTTT

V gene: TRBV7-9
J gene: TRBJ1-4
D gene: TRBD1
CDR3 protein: CASSLGQGEAKLFF
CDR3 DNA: TGTGCCAGCAGCTTAGGGCAGGGGGAAGCAAAACTGTTTTTT

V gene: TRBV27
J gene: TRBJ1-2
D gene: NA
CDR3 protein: CASRRPGRLDGYTF
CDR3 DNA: TGTGCCAGCAGGAGGCCAGGGCGGCTTGATGGCTACACCTTC